This T cell receptor beta chain comes out of a study of radiation and T cells in renal cell carcinoma. Treatment given: treatment-naive control, cytoreductive nephrectomy. Study-level points and caveats: Irradiated tumors held more dominant CDR3 motifs than control tumors. In nephrectomy-only tumors, top 100 clonotypes averaged around 45%, versus roughly 50% irradiated.

About this clone itself: Its specificity is unknown.

Sequencing was performed with immunoSEQ multiplex PCR; in TCRdb, only in-frame clones are kept and a portion is missing. The table includes about 23,000 clones, less than 55% detected once. With 3 bases removed from V and 8 bases from J, the gap between germline ends came to 22 bases. This CDR3 region has 16 residues. The germline CDR1 and CDR2 sequences are LGHNT and FRNRAP. The source material was tumor tissue, sampled from a patient whose treatment was nephrectomy without radiotherapy. This receptor was taken from a human donor with renal cell carcinoma. The chain joins TRBV12-5 to TRBJ1-2, with D possibly matching TRBD1 (6 bases). The CDR3 protein is CASGFREGDGGGGYTF. The CDR3 DNA follows: TGTGCTAGTGGTTTTCGTGAGGGAGATGGGGGCGGGGGCTACACCTTC.